This passage covers 21 T cell receptor beta chains from one sample sequenced in a study of metastatic and nonmetastatic thyroid tumors. Through MiXCR, TCRdb re-clonotyped the PCR reads. The table shows about 17,000 clones, with less than 30% occurring only once. Nobody among the patients had been given any treatment before thyroid surgery. Source material: tumor tissue. These receptors all come from a female donor with papillary thyroid cancer or a benign thyroid nodule (not recorded which). Some clones in this sample may be carry-over from other donors' samples.

This clone was seen repeatedly, ten times or more. The chain uses TRBV2 and TRBJ1-2; D is possibly TRBD1 (5 bases). Germline V gene lookup returns CDR1 SNHLY and CDR2 FYNNEI. The CDR3 spans 14 residues. The V end was cut by 8 bases, the J end by 3 bases, with 16 bases between. This chain's CDR3 is CASRQLGGDYGYTF. Here the CDR3 DNA reads TGTGCCAGCCGGCAGCTGGGGGGTGACTATGGCTACACCTTC.

This clone has a count of ten or more. The rearrangement links TRBV30 to TRBJ1-5; D possibly corresponds to TRBD1 (5 bases). Between the trimmed V and J ends, which lost 1 base and 7 bases, there was a span of 11 bases. From germline, CDR1 is GTSNPN and CDR2 SVGIG (reference sequence). The CDR3 totals 13 residues. CDR3 coding DNA: TGTGCCTGGAGTGCGGGGGTGAGCCAGCCCCAGCATTTT. Its translation: CAWSAGVSQPQHF.

The rearrangement links TRBV10-3 to TRBJ1-6, with D unclear. The CDR3 loop spans 16 amino acids. Germline V gene sequence: CDR1 ENHRY, CDR2 SYGVKD. Trimming pared 0 bases from V and 7 bases from J, leaving 13 bases between. CDR3 protein: CAISESTPGWNSPLHF. For the CDR3, the DNA is TGTGCCATCAGTGAGTCAACGCCCGGGTGGAATTCACCCCTCCACTTT.

This clone was found a few times. The chain couples TRBV12-3 or TRBV12-4 to TRBJ2-2; 10 positions match TRBD1. The trim removed 5 bases at V and 6 bases at J, leaving 3 bases unmatched. CDR3 size: 14 residues. The CDR3 DNA reads as TGTGCCAGCAGTGACAGGGGGCGGTCCGGGGAGCTGTTTTTT. Its translation: CASSDRGRSGELFF.

The rearrangement joins TRBV18 to TRBJ1-2, with D possibly being TRBD1 (6 bases). V was trimmed by 3 bases and J by 8 bases, leaving 19 bases between them. Germline V lookup: CDR1 KGHSH, CDR2 LQKENI. The CDR3 loop spans 15 amino acids. The CDR3 reads CASSPTLQGHRGYTF. The DNA of the CDR3 is TGTGCCAGCTCACCGACGCTACAGGGACATCGCGGCTACACCTTC.

The chain employs TRBV11-1 and TRBJ2-1; 7 bases match TRBD2. V gave up 1 base and J gave up 8 bases; unmatched junction bases: 11. The CDR3 is 16 amino acids. Germline V gene data show CDR1 as SGHAT and CDR2 as FQDESV (reference sequence). The DNA of the CDR3 is TGTGCCAGCAGCTTAGTGGGCCTAGCGGTAGTACATGAGCAGTTCTTC. It encodes CASSLVGLAVVHEQFF.

Only a few counts were recorded for this clone. The J gene is TRBJ1-6, the V gene TRBV12-3 or TRBV12-4, with a possible D match to TRBD1 (5 bases). The CDR3 consists of 14 residues. V shed 7 bases and J shed 7 bases, with 14 bases lying between them. CDR3 protein: CASTPGAANSPLHF. The CDR3 DNA is TGTGCCAGCACCCCCGGGGCGGCGAATTCACCCCTCCACTTT.

This clone was seen ten or more times. The same CDR3 also results from other DNA sequences found in this sample. This chain links TRBV9 with TRBJ1-3; D is uncertain. The CDR3 is 15 amino acids. Trimming left V 4 bases short and J 0 bases short, with 11 bases between. Looked up from germline, CDR1 is SGDLS and CDR2 is YYNGEE. CDR3 in DNA: TGTGCCAGCAGCCTGACTGGTTACTCTGGAAACACCATATATTTT. Translating it yields CASSLTGYSGNTIYF.

This clone was counted many times. The chain combines TRBV7-6 with TRBJ2-7; D is perhaps TRBD1 (6 bases). The CDR3 runs to 13 residues. V dropped 5 bases and J dropped 2 bases, with 10 bases sitting between them. Germline CDR1 and CDR2: SGHVS and FNYEAQ. DNA for the CDR3: TGTGCCAGCAGCCTTGACAGGCCCTACGAGCAGTACTTC. Translating gives CASSLDRPYEQYF.

By its share, this clone is medium-sized. The CDR3 is CASSLYRVGETQYF. The CDR3 DNA reads TGTGCCAGCAGTTTATACAGGGTTGGGGAGACCCAGTACTTC. The rearrangement uses TRBV12-3 or TRBV12-4 and TRBJ2-5; possibly TRBD1 for D (6 bases). With 2 bases removed from V and 5 bases from J, the gap between germline ends came to 12 bases. The CDR3 sequence is 14 residues long.

The gene calls are TRBV4-1 and TRBJ1-1; no reliable D call. Deletions cut 4 bases from V and 0 bases from J, with 6 bases between. The CDR3 loop spans 13 amino acids. Germline V gene data show CDR1 as MGHRA and CDR2 as YSYEKL. The chain's CDR3 is CASSLGLNTEAFF. The CDR3 nucleotides read TGCGCCAGCAGCCTTGGACTGAACACTGAAGCTTTCTTT.

This clone was seen repeatedly, ten times or more. A read error is possible here, since a much larger clone lies one base away. This sequence joins TRBV27 and TRBJ1-4; 9 nucleotides match TRBD1. After removal of 8 bases from V and 10 bases from J, the junction contained 14 bases not matched to a gene. Germline loops: CDR1 MNHEY, CDR2 SMNVEV (reference sequence). The CDR3 consists of 15 residues. The CDR3 bases are TGTGCCAGCGGGACAGGGAGTCGGCTTCTTGGAAAACTGTTTTTT. It encodes CASGTGSRLLGKLFF.

This chain links TRBV7-3 with TRBJ1-1, with no clear D. The ends were cut back, 1 base at V and 4 bases at J, with 7 bases in the middle. There are 13 residues in the CDR3. Germline V gene lookup returns CDR1 SGHTA and CDR2 FQGTGA. CDR3 coding DNA: TGTGCCAGCAGCTTAAATGGCGGCACTGAAGCTTTCTTT. It encodes CASSLNGGTEAFF.

This sequence joins TRBV7-2 and TRBJ2-1; no clear D. V dropped 4 bases and J dropped 9 bases, with 13 bases sitting between them. Germline CDR1 SGHTA, CDR2 FQGNSA. CDR3 length: 13 amino acids. DNA for the CDR3: TGTGCCAGCAGCTCCGGCCCCTGGGGTGAGCAGTTCTTC. It is translated as CASSSGPWGEQFF.

About this clone itself: At one end, the junction sequence differs from germline, possibly due to a read error. The chain couples TRBV5-1 to TRBJ2-3; 13 bases fit TRBD2. The CDR3 runs to 17 residues. CDR1 SGHRS and CDR2 YFSETQ come from the germline V gene. The chain's CDR3 is CASIPRTSGSFTYTQYF. The CDR3 nucleotides read TGCGCCAGCATCCCGCGGACTAGCGGGAGTTTCACATATACGCAGTATTTT.

V gene TRBV4-1 combines with J gene TRBJ1-2; 7 positions match TRBD1. Germline CDR1 reads MGHRA; CDR2 reads YSYEKL. V shed 0 bases and J 4 bases; nucleotides not matched to a gene: 8. The CDR3 loop spans 16 amino acids. The DNA of the CDR3 is TGCGCCAGCAGCCAAGATTCTCCAGGGGGGAGCTATGGCTACACCTTC. Its translation is CASSQDSPGGSYGYTF.

The chain employs TRBV6-5 and TRBJ2-5; D may be TRBD2 (5 bases). The CDR3 is 14 amino acids. The V end was cut by 2 bases, the J end by 4 bases, with 11 bases between. Germline V gene sequence: CDR1 MNHEY, CDR2 SVGAGI. The CDR3 region has the DNA TGTGCCAGCAGTTACATTGGCGGGCGAGAGACCCAGTACTTC. This codes for CASSYIGGRETQYF.

V is TRBV28 and J is TRBJ1-2, with unresolved D. The CDR3 contains 15 residues. Germline V gene sequence: CDR1 MDHEN, CDR2 SYDVKM. V was clipped by 4 bases and J by 6 bases, with 18 bases between them. In nucleotides, the CDR3 is TGTGCCAGCAGTTCCCCCCCACCTGTATATGATGGCTACACCTTC. Translated, it gives CASSSPPPVYDGYTF.

V gene TRBV20-1 combines with J gene TRBJ2-3, with D perhaps matching TRBD1 (6 bases). CDR3 length equals 15 residues. The V end lost 5 bases, the J end lost 0 bases, and 15 bases lay between the germline ends. Germline V gene data show CDR1 as DFQATT and CDR2 as SNEGSKA (reference sequence). The DNA of the CDR3 is TGCAGTGCTGACTTAACAGGGCCTAGCACAGATACGCAGTATTTT. Translated, it gives CSADLTGPSTDTQYF.

This clone has at least ten counts. The rearrangement uses TRBV6-1 and TRBJ2-1; D assignment may be TRBD1 or TRBD2 (5 bases each). Germline V gene sequence: CDR1 MNHNS, CDR2 SASEGT. CDR3 length: 15 amino acids. V lost 7 bases and J 7 bases, leaving 20 bases between the germline ends. This chain's CDR3 is CASTPREEGWNEQFF. The CDR3 DNA reads as TGTGCCAGCACCCCCAGGGAAGAGGGATGGAATGAGCAGTTCTTC.

This clone occurred many times. The genes are TRBV2 and TRBJ2-3; unclear D gene. V gave up 0 bases and J gave up 2 bases, with 6 bases separating them. This CDR3 contains 14 residues. The germline V gene has CDR1 SNHLY and CDR2 FYNNEI. The CDR3 spells CASSEALDTDTQYF. The CDR3 DNA reads as TGTGCCAGCAGTGAAGCCCTAGACACAGATACGCAGTATTTT. Variable domain in full (rest from reference TRBV2 and TRBJ2-3): EPEVTQTPSHQVTQMGQEVILRCVPISNHLYFYWYRQILGQKVEFLVSFYNNEISEKSEIFDDQFSVERPDGSNFTLKIRSTKLEDSAMYFCASSEALDTDTQYFGPGTRLTVL.